This TCR beta chain was captured by sequencing in a study of OX40 agonist ivuxolimab in advanced cancers. As regards this clone: Its cognate antigen is unknown.

General observations from the study: In the expanded peripheral T cells, antigen specificity was never determined.

Profiled with immunoSEQ multiplex PCR; TCRdb holds only in-frame clones, not every one. Of tens of thousands of clones in the sample, over 85% were seen once. The CDR3 sequence is 15 residues long. Germline CDR1 is SGHTS and CDR2 is YDEGEE. V gave up 4 bases and J gave up 0 bases, with 11 bases separating them. This rearrangement joins TRBV5-8 to TRBJ2-4; TRBD2 might be the D (6 bases). The specimen comprised CD4+ or CD8+ T cells sorted from blood, sampled in a trial of the OX40 agonist ivuxolimab. This receptor was obtained from an adult with an advanced solid tumor such as melanoma, head and neck, liver or kidney cancer. CDR3 sequence reads: CASSPGDIAKNIQYF. For the CDR3, the DNA is TGTGCCAGCAGCCCGGGAGATATAGCCAAAAACATTCAGTACTTC.